This TCR beta chain was captured in a study of CD8 T cells in Susac syndrome. As judged by recently defined diagnostic criteria, patients with Susac syndrome had definite or probable disease. Reverse transcription of roughly 0.5 to 1 ug RNA was performed with random hexamers. TCRdb fed the immunoSEQ multiplex PCR reads into MiXCR, producing one record per CDR3 protein. The top ten clones hold more than 0.5% of a sample with approximately 77,000 distinct CDR3 sequences, about 92% of them seen once. The sample was CD4+ T cells from PBMCs. The TCR was taken from a human donor with Susac syndrome.

Here the CDR3 reads CASSATPGAVEQYF. In DNA, the CDR3 is TGTGCCAGCAGCGCCACTCCCGGGGCAGTCGAGCAGTACTTC. This chain uses TRBV12-3 or TRBV12-4 with TRBJ2-7, with D perhaps given as TRBD1 or TRBD2 (5 bases each). This CDR3 contains 14 residues. The V gene lost 6 bases and the J gene lost 6 bases, with 18 bases spanning the gap.